This T cell receptor beta chain was recorded in a study of post-analysis software for immune sequencing data. At the level of the study: Progressive-relapsing, secondary progressive and relapsing-remitting multiple sclerosis were among the disease courses included. Findings and caveats of the study: A significant reduction in normalized Chao1 diversity was observed in multiple sclerosis patients versus controls. By F measure, strong co-clustering occurred among samples prepared in the same batch. Compared with controls, patients had more of 4 to 6 TRBV segments, including TRBV5-6, TRBV5-1 and TRBV20-1.

Turning to this clonotype: Its antigen is unknown.

Each TCR beta cDNA library carried unique molecular identifiers. When about 1 to 11 million T cells were used, they gave about 540,000 cDNA molecules. TCRdb re-called the PCR reads through MiXCR, storing one row per CDR3 protein. Of around 500,000 distinct CDR3 sequences in the sample, about a third were seen once. From germline, CDR1 is MGHRA and CDR2 YSYEKL. This CDR3 region has 17 residues. With V trimmed by 0 bases and J by 1 base, 4 bases remained unmatched. Sequenced sample: blood. The receptor was derived from a girl younger than 18 with multiple sclerosis. This sequence joins TRBV4-1 and TRBJ2-7, with 12 positions matching TRBD2. CDR3 protein: CASSQEASGGASYEQYF. CDR3 bases: TGCGCCAGCAGCCAAGAAGCTAGCGGGGGGGCTTCCTACGAGCAGTACTTC.